The 25 T cell receptor beta chains given below trace back to one sample, sequenced in a study of shared T cell receptors in the human thymus. Method: immunoSEQ multiplex PCR; TCRdb's copy keeps in-frame clones and lacks some. The sample consists of 700,000 or so clones, approximately 85% of them appearing once. This same sample was also taken into another study, of human thymus T cells.

The sample taken for sequencing was thymocytes. These receptor sequences come from a girl under two years old with a congenital heart defect.

V is TRBV10-2 and J is TRBJ1-1; D is unclear. This CDR3 is built from 15 residues. Trimming cost V 5 bases and J 3 bases, with 16 bases left between them. Germline V gives CDR1 WSHSY, CDR2 SAAADI. The CDR3 DNA reads TGCGCCAGCAGTACAGTCCGCTACTTGGACACTGAAGCTTTCTTT. Translating it yields CASSTVRYLDTEAFF.

This clone was detected only a few times. The rearrangement links TRBV2 to TRBJ1-2; TRBD1 matches 8 bases. Unmatched junction bases numbered 8, after V lost 7 bases and J lost 4 bases. Per the germline V gene, CDR1 is SNHLY and CDR2 is FYNNEI. The CDR3 spans 14 residues. Written as DNA, the CDR3 is TGTGCCAGCACTTGTCAGGACAGGGCCTATGGCTACACCTTC. Amino acids: CASTCQDRAYGYTF.

This clone was counted once. This chain uses TRBV5-1 with TRBJ2-3; the match to TRBD2 covers 9 bases. From germline, CDR1 is SGHRS and CDR2 YFSETQ. Germline trimming cut 4 bases from V and 4 bases from J; bases unmatched to any gene: 4. This CDR3 comprises 14 residues. The CDR3 DNA follows: TGCGCCAGCAGCACCCGACTAGCGGCAGATACGCAGTATTTT. Protein sequence: CASSTRLAADTQYF.

The chain employs TRBV6-1 and TRBJ2-3, with D maybe TRBD2 (5 bases). The CDR3 covers 17 residues. V was cut by 0 bases and J by 5 bases, with 18 bases left in between. CDR1 and CDR2 from the germline V gene are MNHNS and SASEGT. The CDR3 DNA is TGTGCCAGCAGTGAAGCTTTGGGGAAGAGGCGGGTAGATACGCAGTATTTT. Its protein is CASSEALGKRRVDTQYF.

The V gene is TRBV15, the J gene TRBJ2-7; 8 bases are shared with TRBD2. Germline loops: CDR1 LNHNV, CDR2 YYDKDF (reference sequence). The CDR3 is 19 amino acids. V trimming: 0 bases; J trimming: 3 bases; junction bases outside the gene matches: 16. This CDR3 is CATSRDPGGGRKLNYEQYF. Written as DNA, the CDR3 is TGTGCCACCAGCAGAGATCCCGGGGGGGGGCGCAAACTGAACTACGAGCAGTACTTC.

The chain recombines TRBV5-1 with TRBJ1-1, with D maybe TRBD1 (5 bases). This CDR3 is built from 18 residues. The V end lost 2 bases, the J end lost 1 base, and 21 bases lay between the germline ends. The germline V gene has CDR1 SGHRS and CDR2 YFSETQ. Here the CDR3 DNA reads TGCGCCAGCAGCTTTCGAATCAGGGTGGGGGGGGAGAACACTGAAGCTTTCTTT. It encodes CASSFRIRVGGENTEAFF. The full variable domain, rest sourced from reference TRBV5-1 and TRBJ1-1, is KAGVTQTPRYLIKTRGQQVTLSCSPISGHRSVSWYQQTPGQGLQFLFEYFSETQRNKGNFPGRFSGRQFSNSRSEMNVSTLELGDSALYLCASSFRIRVGGENTEAFFGQGTRLTVV.

The chain recombines TRBV7-2 with TRBJ2-3; TRBD1 aligns across 7 bases. The trim removed 3 bases at V and 0 bases at J, leaving 6 bases unmatched. Per germline, CDR1 SGHTA and CDR2 FQGNSA. The CDR3 extends over 16 amino acids. In DNA, the CDR3 is TGTGCCAGCAGCTTCGAGCAGGGGGAGAGCACAGATACGCAGTATTTT. Its protein is CASSFEQGESTDTQYF.

V and J are TRBV5-1 and TRBJ2-7; D may be TRBD1 (5 bases). The CDR3 totals 18 residues. Germline V gives CDR1 SGHRS, CDR2 YFSETQ. Trimming took off 0 bases at V and 1 base at J, with 20 bases between the two ends. The DNA for the CDR3 is TGCGCCAGCAGCTTGGTGGTCTCGAGACAGCCTATTTCCTACGAGCAGTACTTC. Translated: CASSLVVSRQPISYEQYF.

The chain joins TRBV5-1 to TRBJ1-1; D uncertain. CDR1 and CDR2 (germline): SGHRS, YFSETQ. Trimming cost V 4 bases and J 0 bases, with 13 bases left between them. The CDR3 sequence is 15 residues long. Here the CDR3 reads CASSPKTGMNTEAFF. CDR3 DNA: TGCGCCAGCAGCCCTAAGACCGGGATGAACACTGAAGCTTTCTTT.

This chain joins TRBV28 and TRBJ2-7; D gene ambiguous. The CDR3 has 14 residues. CDR1 and CDR2 (germline): MDHEN, SYDVKM. Trimming removed 2 bases from V and 0 bases from J, with 8 bases in between. The CDR3 DNA is TGTGCCAGCAGTTTAGGCGGAAGCTCCTACGAGCAGTACTTC. It codes for CASSLGGSSYEQYF.

This chain joins TRBV5-6 and TRBJ1-5, with 9 bases lining up with TRBD1. CDR1 is SGHDT, CDR2 YYEEEE, per germline. Trimming took 2 bases from V and 5 from J; bases not matched to a gene: 11. The CDR3 sequence is 17 residues long. For the CDR3, the DNA is TGTGCCAGCAGCTTCACAGCTTCACAGGGGGCGGATCAGCCCCAGCATTTT. Amino acid sequence: CASSFTASQGADQPQHF.

The chain links TRBV29-1 to TRBJ2-1, with 12 bases identical to TRBD2. The CDR3 loop spans 16 amino acids. The V gene end was trimmed by 6 bases and the J gene end by 8 bases; junction bases not matched to a gene: 14. Germline CDR1 SQVTM, CDR2 ANQGSEA. The CDR3 DNA follows: TGCAGCGTACCCAGGGGTCCTAGCGGGGGGGTTGATGAGCAGTTCTTC. Its protein product is CSVPRGPSGGVDEQFF.

J is TRBJ1-3 and V is TRBV28, with 8 bases aligning to TRBD1. Germline V gives CDR1 MDHEN, CDR2 SYDVKM. CDR3 length: 16 residues. Losses at the gene ends were 6 bases for V and 0 bases for J; bases not matched to a gene: 7. The DNA for the CDR3 is TGTGCCAGCAGCCTTGGGACAGGTAACTCTGGAAACACCATATATTTT. This gives the protein CASSLGTGNSGNTIYF.

This chain uses TRBV27 with TRBJ2-5, with 12 bases identical to TRBD2. The germline V gene encodes CDR1 MNHEY and CDR2 SMNVEV (reference sequence). CDR3 length equals 16 residues. Trimming took 5 bases from V and 1 from J; bases not matched to a gene: 5. CDR3 sequence: CASSKTSGGFQETQYF. DNA for the CDR3: TGTGCCAGCAGTAAGACTAGCGGGGGATTCCAAGAGACCCAGTACTTC.

The chain joins TRBV2 to TRBJ1-1; 8 bases align to TRBD1. V trimming: 1 base; J trimming: 2 bases; junction bases outside the gene matches: 3. The CDR3 has 15 residues. Germline CDR1 is SNHLY and CDR2 is FYNNEI. This CDR3 is CASSEGGQVNTEAFF. The CDR3 bases are TGTGCCAGCAGTGAAGGGGGACAGGTAAACACTGAAGCTTTCTTT.

This clone has only a few counts. Other DNA sequences within the sample encode an identical CDR3. The genes are TRBV10-2 and TRBJ1-2; D is perhaps TRBD1 (5 bases). Trimming took 0 bases from V and 2 from J, leaving 13 bases between them. The CDR3 loop spans 16 amino acids. CDR1 WSHSY and CDR2 SAAADI come from the germline V gene. The DNA of the CDR3 is TGCGCCAGCAGTGAGTCCCCCGGGGGATGGAACTATGGCTACACCTTC. Translating gives CASSESPGGWNYGYTF.

The V and J genes are TRBV7-9 and TRBJ1-1, with 8 positions matching TRBD1. The CDR3 sequence is 16 residues long. Per germline, CDR1 SEHNR and CDR2 FQNEAQ (reference sequence). Germline trimming cut 4 bases from V and 0 bases from J; bases unmatched to any gene: 7. The DNA for the CDR3 is TGTGCCAGCAGCTACGGGACAGGTAAGATGAACACTGAAGCTTTCTTT. The encoded protein is CASSYGTGKMNTEAFF.

The chain couples TRBV19 to TRBJ2-1; D is unresolved. Trimming took 1 base from V and 13 from J, leaving 20 bases between them. Per germline, CDR1 LNHDA and CDR2 SQIVND (reference sequence). The length of the CDR3 is 15 residues. CDR3 sequence: CASSIVEKIRGPQFF. CDR3 DNA sequence: TGTGCCAGTAGTATAGTAGAAAAAATCCGAGGTCCCCAGTTCTTC.

The gene calls are TRBV9 and TRBJ2-6; TRBD1 matches 10 bases. This CDR3 has 18 amino acids. Unmatched junction bases numbered 9, after V lost 0 bases and J lost 6 bases. CDR1 is SGDLS, CDR2 YYNGEE, per germline. The CDR3 DNA follows: TGTGCCAGCAGCGTAGGCTGGACAGGGGGATCGGAGGCCAACGTCCTGACTTTC. Translating it yields CASSVGWTGGSEANVLTF.

V and J are TRBV12-5 and TRBJ1-5; D gene ambiguous. Germline CDR1 is LGHNT and CDR2 is FRNRAP. Trimming removed 5 bases from V and 4 bases from J, with 6 bases in between. The CDR3 has 12 amino acids. CDR3 sequence (DNA): TGTGCTAGTGGTCCGGTAAATCAGCCCCAGCATTTT. The encoded protein is CASGPVNQPQHF.

The rearrangement uses TRBV7-5 and TRBJ2-1; the DNA was not compared with TRBD2, the D call given in the table. TRBV7-5 is designated a pseudogene. The CDR3 consists of 14 residues. The CDR3 nucleotides are TGTGCCAGAGTCCTCGGGGGGGCAGACAATGAGCAGTTCTTC. Translating it yields CARVLGGADNEQFF.

The gene calls are TRBV4-1 and TRBJ1-1, with 10 bases identical to TRBD1. J lost 4 bases, V lost 4 bases, and 6 bases had no gene match. The CDR3 extends over 15 amino acids. Per the germline V gene, CDR1 is MGHRA and CDR2 is YSYEKL. The CDR3: CASSPRTGGLTEAFF. The CDR3, as DNA: TGCGCCAGCAGCCCCAGGACAGGGGGACTCACTGAAGCTTTCTTT.

This chain connects TRBV2 to TRBJ2-7; 8 nucleotides agree with TRBD2. V dropped 7 bases and J dropped 6; count of bases not matched to a gene: 17. Germline V gives CDR1 SNHLY, CDR2 FYNNEI. The CDR3 is made up of 16 amino acids. The CDR3 DNA follows: TGTGCCAGCAAGAAGGCCAGCGGGGGCCCCCCTCGCGAGCAGTACTTC. It is translated as CASKKASGGPPREQYF.

The rearrangement joins TRBV5-1 to TRBJ1-1; TRBD1 might be the D (6 bases). CDR1 SGHRS and CDR2 YFSETQ come from the germline V gene. The ends were cut back, 1 base at V and 4 bases at J, with 14 bases in the middle. CDR3 length equals 15 residues. The CDR3 coding sequence is TGCGCCAGCAGCTTGAACAGGGATCGGGGCACTGAAGCTTTCTTT. Its translation is CASSLNRDRGTEAFF.

The CDR3: CASSPSTGVWDQPQHF. In DNA, the CDR3 is TGCGCCAGCAGCCCGTCCACAGGGGTTTGGGATCAGCCCCAGCATTTT. This sequence joins TRBV4-1 and TRBJ1-5; 7 bases line up with TRBD1. The CDR3 consists of 16 residues. Germline V gene lookup returns CDR1 MGHRA and CDR2 YSYEKL. V lost 4 bases to trimming and J lost 5 bases; unmatched junction nucleotides: 11.